The rows below give T cell receptor beta chains drawn from one sample of a study of blood T cell repertoires in COVID-19. Method: immunoSEQ multiplex PCR; TCRdb's copy keeps in-frame clones and lacks some. This sample has 59,000 or so clones, with about nine tenths found just once. Sequences were obtained from peripheral blood. The receptors were gathered from a human donor in a cohort sampled during active COVID-19. Each CDR3 is given without its conserved first and last residue. The order of the fields is CDR3 length, J gene, V gene, CDR3 protein.

length: 15
J: TRBJ2-1
V: TRBV9
CDR3: ASSIRSSASGSFEQF

length: 8
J: TRBJ2-1
V: TRBV20-1
CDR3: SATNNEQF

length: 14
J: TRBJ2-1
V: TRBV3-1/TRBV3-2
CDR3: ASSQVLLRGANEQF

length: 15
J: TRBJ2-5
V: TRBV19
CDR3: ASSIESGTGFRETQY

length: 13
J: TRBJ2-2
V: TRBV4-1
CDR3: ASSQVGGRTGELF

length: 9
J: TRBJ2-5
V: TRBV20-1
CDR3: SAPDLAGQY

length: 14
J: TRBJ2-7
V: TRBV11-3
CDR3: ASSLERGGGSYEQY

length: 11
J: TRBJ2-1
V: TRBV6-2/TRBV6-3
CDR3: ASSYFNKNEQF

length: 13
J: TRBJ2-3
V: TRBV7-2
CDR3: ASSRTSGITDTQY

length: 10
J: TRBJ2-5
V: TRBV19
CDR3: ASRGGGETQY

length: 12
J: TRBJ2-3
V: TRBV7-9
CDR3: ASSPRGSTDTQY

length: 12
J: TRBJ2-7
V: TRBV4-1
CDR3: ASSQQRGTYEQY

length: 14
J: TRBJ2-1
V: TRBV5-1
CDR3: ASRTLGLAGINEQF

length: 14
J: TRBJ2-1
V: TRBV9
CDR3: ASSAGLAGRVGEQF

length: 13
J: TRBJ1-5
V: TRBV9
CDR3: ASSAHATGNQPQH

length: 12
J: TRBJ1-5
V: TRBV5-1
CDR3: ASSSGQGNQPQH

length: 15
J: TRBJ2-7
V: TRBV11-3
CDR3: ASSLNSIARRVEGQY

length: 10
J: TRBJ2-3
V: TRBV11-1
CDR3: ASSEAGDTQY

length: 10
J: TRBJ2-7
V: TRBV11-2
CDR3: ASSLVLRSQY

length: 13
J: TRBJ2-7
V: TRBV4-2
CDR3: ASSQEDRDPYEQY

length: 11
J: TRBJ1-5
V: TRBV19
CDR3: ASSPGRNQPQH

length: 14
J: TRBJ2-1
V: TRBV5-1
CDR3: ASSLEALSSYNEQF

length: 10
J: TRBJ2-7
V: TRBV3-1/TRBV3-2
CDR3: ASSLGLAEQY

length: 11
J: TRBJ2-7
V: TRBV19
CDR3: ASSRASSYEQY

length: 12
J: TRBJ2-5
V: TRBV9
CDR3: ASSVVGTEETQY

length: 16
J: TRBJ2-2
V: TRBV10-1
CDR3: ASSIPGLAGANTGELF

length: 19
J: TRBJ2-1
V: TRBV24-1
CDR3: ATSDLQKRESSPYNYNEQF

length: 12
J: TRBJ2-5
V: TRBV6-2/TRBV6-3
CDR3: ASSYAGGEETQY

length: 14
J: TRBJ2-2
V: TRBV7-6
CDR3: ASSLYLLDDTGELF

length: 14
J: TRBJ1-5
V: TRBV5-4
CDR3: ASSFRTGAENQPQH

length: 11
J: TRBJ1-2
V: TRBV12-3/TRBV12-4
CDR3: ASSYRTGHRYT

length: 14
J: TRBJ2-7
V: TRBV5-1
CDR3: ASSLATGQGMSGQY

length: 12
J: TRBJ1-2
V: TRBV28
CDR3: ASSPDRTFYGYT